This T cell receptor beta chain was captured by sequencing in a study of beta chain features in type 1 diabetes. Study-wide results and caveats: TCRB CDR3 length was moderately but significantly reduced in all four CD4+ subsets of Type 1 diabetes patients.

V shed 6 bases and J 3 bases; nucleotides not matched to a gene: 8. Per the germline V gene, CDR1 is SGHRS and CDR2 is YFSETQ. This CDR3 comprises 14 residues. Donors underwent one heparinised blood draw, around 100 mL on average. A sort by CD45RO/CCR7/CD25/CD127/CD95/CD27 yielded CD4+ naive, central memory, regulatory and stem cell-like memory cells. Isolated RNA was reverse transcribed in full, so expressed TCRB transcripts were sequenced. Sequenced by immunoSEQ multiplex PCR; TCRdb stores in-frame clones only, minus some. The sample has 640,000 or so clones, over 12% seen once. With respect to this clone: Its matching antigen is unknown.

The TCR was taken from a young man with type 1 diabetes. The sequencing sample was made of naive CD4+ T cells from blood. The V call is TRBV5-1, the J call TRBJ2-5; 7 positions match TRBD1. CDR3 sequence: CASIRDQGEETQYF. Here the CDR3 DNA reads TGCGCCAGCATCAGGGATCAGGGGGAAGAGACCCAGTACTTC.